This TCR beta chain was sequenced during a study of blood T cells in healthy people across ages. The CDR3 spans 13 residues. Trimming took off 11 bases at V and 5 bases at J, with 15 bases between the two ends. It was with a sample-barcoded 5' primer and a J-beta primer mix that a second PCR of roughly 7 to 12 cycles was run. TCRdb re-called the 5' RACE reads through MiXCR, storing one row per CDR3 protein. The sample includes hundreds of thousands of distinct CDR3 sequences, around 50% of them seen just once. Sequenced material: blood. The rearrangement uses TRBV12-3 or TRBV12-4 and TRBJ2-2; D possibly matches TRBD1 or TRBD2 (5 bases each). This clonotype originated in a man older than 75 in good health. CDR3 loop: CASHTGLTGELFF. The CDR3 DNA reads TGTGCCTCCCATACGGGGCTGACCGGGGAGCTGTTTTTT.